Shown below are 30 T cell receptor beta chains from a single sample sequenced in a study of ipilimumab plus nivolumab after autologous stem cell transplantation. TCRdb keeps only in-frame clones here, not all; method: immunoSEQ multiplex PCR. The sample lists tens of thousands of clones, about 83% seen once, with around 2% in the top ten. The sample in question was PBMCs, obtained in a trial of ipilimumab plus nivolumab as post-transplant consolidation. These TCRs come from a male donor with diffuse large B-cell lymphoma.

The table lists this clone with a few counts. J is TRBJ2-7 and V is TRBV5-1; TRBD2 agrees at 8 bases. The trim removed 4 bases at V and 5 bases at J, leaving 11 bases unmatched. Germline V gene lookup returns CDR1 SGHRS and CDR2 YFSETQ. The CDR3 loop spans 15 amino acids. Here the CDR3 reads CASSPSGTRGDEQYF. The CDR3, as DNA: TGCGCCAGCAGCCCATCGGGGACTAGAGGGGACGAGCAGTACTTC.

This rearrangement joins TRBV6-6 to TRBJ1-5; a possible D gene is TRBD1 (6 bases). CDR1 and CDR2 (germline): MNHNY, SVGAGI (reference sequence). V gave up 7 bases and J gave up 4 bases, with 14 bases separating them. This CDR3 region has 14 residues. This CDR3 reads CASTSGAGNQPQHF. CDR3 DNA: TGTGCCAGCACCTCGGGGGCGGGGAATCAGCCCCAGCATTTT.

The gene calls are TRBV18 and TRBJ2-7; 7 nucleotides agree with TRBD1. V was clipped by 1 base and J by 5 bases; unmatched bases: 8. The germline V gene has CDR1 KGHSH and CDR2 LQKENI. The length of the CDR3 is 15 residues. In nucleotides, the CDR3 is TGTGCCAGCTCACCACGGCAGGGGGTTCCGGACGAGCAGTACTTC. This gives the protein CASSPRQGVPDEQYF.

The chain uses TRBV5-1 and TRBJ1-6; D is uncertain. This CDR3 has 15 amino acids. Deletions cut 0 bases from V and 4 bases from J, with 8 bases between. Germline values: CDR1 SGHRS, CDR2 YFSETQ. DNA for the CDR3: TGCGCCAGCAGCTTGGAAGTGGTTTATAATTCACCCCTCCACTTT. Encoded protein: CASSLEVVYNSPLHF. Filled out from reference TRBV5-1 and TRBJ1-6, the complete variable domain reads KAGVTQTPRYLIKTRGQQVTLSCSPISGHRSVSWYQQTPGQGLQFLFEYFSETQRNKGNFPGRFSGRQFSNSRSEMNVSTLELGDSALYLCASSLEVVYNSPLHFGNGTRLTVT.

V and J are TRBV5-1 and TRBJ2-1, with D uncertain. The CDR3 runs to 16 residues. Per the germline V gene, CDR1 is SGHRS and CDR2 is YFSETQ. V lost 0 bases to trimming and J lost 0 bases, with 10 bases between them. The CDR3 sequence: CASSLASDPSYNEQFF. The CDR3 nucleotides read TGCGCCAGCAGCTTGGCCTCAGACCCCTCCTACAATGAGCAGTTCTTC.

This clone was seen more than once but under ten times. The chain is built from TRBV2 and TRBJ1-2, with D possibly being TRBD1 (6 bases). The CDR3 spans 13 residues. Germline V CDR1 and CDR2: SNHLY, FYNNEI. Trimming took off 5 bases at V and 2 bases at J, with 9 bases between the two ends. The CDR3 bases are TGTGCCAGCAGTCAAGGACAGAACTATGGCTACACCTTC. Its protein is CASSQGQNYGYTF.

On this clone itself: The same CDR3 also results from other DNA sequences found in this sample. CDR3 nucleotide sequence: TGTGCCAGCAGCCAAGCAGAGACCCAGTACTTC. Translating it yields CASSQAETQYF. The rearrangement uses TRBV14 and TRBJ2-5, with D uncertain. The V end was cut by 1 base, the J end by 4 bases, with 1 base between. Per the germline V gene, CDR1 is SGHDN and CDR2 is FVKESK. This CDR3 has 11 residues.

V gene TRBV19 combines with J gene TRBJ2-7, with D perhaps matching TRBD1 or TRBD2 (5 bases each). Trimming removed 3 bases from V and 4 bases from J, with 13 bases in between. Germline CDR1 and CDR2: LNHDA and SQIVND (reference sequence). This CDR3 is built from 14 residues. The CDR3 DNA reads TGTGCCAGTAGTATTCCGGGACGGACTTACGAGCAGTACTTC. Protein: CASSIPGRTYEQYF.

This chain connects TRBV7-2 to TRBJ2-5; D is perhaps TRBD2 (7 bases). Germline-derived CDR1 and CDR2 are SGHTA and FQGNSA. Trimming removed 8 bases from V and 5 bases from J, with 12 bases in between. The CDR3 sequence is 12 residues long. CDR3 residues: CASGGGGETQYF. Here the CDR3 DNA reads TGTGCCAGCGGGGGGGGCGGGGAGACCCAGTACTTC.

The V gene is TRBV6-5, the J gene TRBJ1-2; possible D gene TRBD1, 5 bases. Germline assignment: CDR1 MNHEY and CDR2 SVGAGI. V was trimmed by 5 bases and J by 6 bases, leaving 19 bases between them. This CDR3 region has 15 residues. The CDR3 sequence is CASSTGLSGSNGYTF. The CDR3 DNA reads TGTGCCAGCAGTACGGGGCTCAGCGGGTCGAATGGCTACACCTTC.

This clone has only one observation. The gene calls are TRBV5-4 and TRBJ2-3, with 15 bases identical to TRBD2. V was clipped by 4 bases and J by 4 bases; unmatched bases: 4. CDR1 is SGHNT and CDR2 is YYREEE in the germline V gene (reference sequence). This CDR3 region has 16 residues. The CDR3 DNA reads TGTGCCAGCAGCAAATGGACTAGCGGGGGGGCAGATACGCAGTATTTT. This codes for CASSKWTSGGADTQYF.

Turning to this clone: The germline gene is not matched at one end of the junction; a read error may be the cause. Within the sample, other DNA sequences also encode this same CDR3. The chain uses TRBV5-4 and TRBJ1-2; D gene uncertain. Germline V gene lookup returns CDR1 SGHNT and CDR2 YYREEE (reference sequence). The CDR3 contains 12 residues. Written as DNA, the CDR3 is TGTGCCAGCAGCAGAGAGGACTACGGCTACACCTTC. It yields the protein CASSREDYGYTF.

This chain connects TRBV7-9 to TRBJ1-2, with D possibly TRBD1 on 6 matching bases. Germline CDR1 is SEHNR and CDR2 is FQNEAQ (reference sequence). Trimming shortened V by 0 bases and J by 1 base, and 9 bases separated the two germline ends. The CDR3 has 15 amino acids. The CDR3: CASSLAGAVNYGYTF. CDR3 DNA: TGTGCCAGCAGCTTAGCGGGGGCCGTTAACTATGGCTACACCTTC. Drawing the rest from reference TRBV7-9 and TRBJ1-2, the complete variable domain is DTGVSQNPRHKITKRGQNVTFRCDPISEHNRLYWYRQTLGQGPEFLTYFQNEAQLEKSRLLSDRFSAERPKGSFSTLEIQRTEQGDSAMYLCASSLAGAVNYGYTFGSGTRLTVV.

The chain joins TRBV5-1 to TRBJ2-1; D could derive from TRBD1 or TRBD2 (5 bases each). CDR1 and CDR2 from the germline V gene are SGHRS and YFSETQ. The CDR3 runs 17 residues. V lost 0 bases and J 7 bases, leaving 20 bases between the germline ends. The CDR3 DNA is TGCGCCAGCAGCTTGGGCCACCGGGACCCCACTTCTAATGAGCAGTTCTTC. Amino acids: CASSLGHRDPTSNEQFF.

This clone was seen a few times. The V call is TRBV5-1, the J call TRBJ1-2, with 9 positions matching TRBD1. Germline CDR1 and CDR2: SGHRS and YFSETQ. This CDR3 comprises 14 residues. V trimming: 3 bases; J trimming: 8 bases; junction bases outside the gene matches: 8. The chain's CDR3 is CASSSEQGARGYTF. CDR3 bases: TGCGCCAGCAGCTCCGAACAGGGGGCGAGGGGCTACACCTTC.

This clone was picked up a small number of times. The gene calls are TRBV11-2 and TRBJ2-1, with D unclear. Per germline, CDR1 SGHAT and CDR2 FQNNGV. Deletions cut 4 bases from V and 9 bases from J, with 16 bases between. This CDR3 is 14 amino acids long. The CDR3: CASSSDEIRSEQFF. CDR3 bases: TGTGCCAGCAGCTCGGACGAAATAAGGAGTGAGCAGTTCTTC.

The CDR3 bases are TGTGCCAGCAGGGGATTAGCGGGGGAGGAGCAGTACTTC. Translation: CASRGLAGEEQYF. The genes are TRBV2 and TRBJ2-7, with TRBD2 matching 9 bases. CDR1 is SNHLY, CDR2 FYNNEI, per germline. The V gene end was trimmed by 6 bases and the J gene end by 7 bases; junction bases not matched to a gene: 7. This CDR3 is built from 13 residues.

The rearrangement uses TRBV29-1 and TRBJ2-2; 8 bases agree with TRBD2. With 5 bases clipped from V and 3 bases from J, the junction kept 5 bases outside the gene matches. The CDR3 is 14 residues long. From germline, CDR1 is SQVTM and CDR2 ANQGSEA. The CDR3 DNA is TGCAGCGTTCGACATAGCGGGGACACCGGGGAGCTGTTTTTT. Translated: CSVRHSGDTGELFF.

The chain couples TRBV7-8 to TRBJ2-3, with 8 bases that match TRBD2. CDR3 length: 19 amino acids. Germline V CDR1 and CDR2: SGHVS, FQNEAQ. V was pared by 1 base and J by 10 bases, with 22 bases of the junction left unmatched. The CDR3, as DNA: TGTGCCAGCAGCTTAGTACTGGGCGGGGGGTCTTCCCGGGTCGGGCCGCAGTATTTT. The encoded protein is CASSLVLGGGSSRVGPQYF. The entire variable domain, with the rest obtained from reference TRBV7-8 and TRBJ2-3, is as follows: GAGVSQSPRYKVAKRGQDVALRCDPISGHVSLFWYQQALGQGPEFLTYFQNEAQLDKSGLPSDRFFAERPEGSVSTLKIQRTQQEDSAVYLCASSLVLGGGSSRVGPQYFGPGTRLTVL.

The chain has TRBV5-4 and TRBJ1-2, with 10 bases lining up with TRBD1. Unmatched junction bases numbered 9, after V lost 4 bases and J lost 6 bases. CDR3 size: 15 residues. The germline V gene has CDR1 SGHNT and CDR2 YYREEE (reference sequence). The CDR3 DNA sequence: TGTGCCAGCAGCCTCCGACAGGGGGCTAGGAATGGCTACACCTTC. It codes for CASSLRQGARNGYTF. Filled out from reference TRBV5-4 and TRBJ1-2, the complete variable domain reads ETGVTQSPTHLIKTRGQQVTLRCSSQSGHNTVSWYQQALGQGPQFIFQYYREEENGRGNFPPRFSGLQFPNYSSELNVNALELDDSALYLCASSLRQGARNGYTFGSGTRLTVV.

The V and J genes are TRBV4-1 and TRBJ2-3, with unresolved D. V lost 4 bases and J 6 bases, leaving 8 bases between the germline ends. Germline CDR1 MGHRA, CDR2 YSYEKL. CDR3 length: 12 residues. The CDR3 DNA is TGCGCCAGCAGCCTACGGATGGATACGCAGTATTTT. This sequence encodes CASSLRMDTQYF.

This clone has only a few counts. The rearrangement uses TRBV6-5 and TRBJ2-5; D is uncertain. V was cut by 2 bases and J by 5 bases, with 9 bases left in between. There are 13 residues in the CDR3. Germline assignment: CDR1 MNHEY and CDR2 SVGAGI. In nucleotides, the CDR3 is TGTGCCAGCAGTTACGTCGGTTCCGAGACCCAGTACTTC. As protein: CASSYVGSETQYF.

The chain combines TRBV6-6 with TRBJ1-5; possibly TRBD1 for D (5 bases). The germline CDR1 and CDR2 sequences are MNHNY and SVGAGI (reference sequence). Trimming removed 10 bases from V and 4 bases from J, with 17 bases in between. The CDR3 length is 14 residues. CDR3 DNA sequence: TGTGCCACCTTTCAGGGTACCGTTAATCAGCCCCAGCATTTT. Translating it yields CATFQGTVNQPQHF.

This clone turned up a few times. This chain joins TRBV6-6 and TRBJ1-5; D gene uncertain. Trimming left V 6 bases short and J 6 bases short, with 9 bases between. The CDR3 extends over 12 amino acids. In germline, CDR1 is MNHNY, CDR2 SVGAGI (reference sequence). The CDR3 spells CASSLESQPQHF. The CDR3 nucleotides read TGTGCCAGCAGCCTTGAGAGTCAGCCCCAGCATTTT.

The chain links TRBV12-5 to TRBJ2-3; D ambiguous. V lost 1 base, J lost 4 bases, and 9 bases lay in between. Germline lookup yields CDR1 LGHNT and CDR2 FRNRAP. The CDR3 spans 14 residues. This CDR3 reads CASGLGLYADTQYF. The CDR3 nucleotides read TGTGCTAGTGGTTTGGGCCTGTACGCAGATACGCAGTATTTT.

This clone was seen only a few times. This sequence joins TRBV2 and TRBJ1-2; D ambiguous. Germline V gives CDR1 SNHLY, CDR2 FYNNEI. This CDR3 region has 14 residues. The germline V and J ends were trimmed by 3 bases and 8 bases, with 16 bases remaining between them. The CDR3 coding sequence is TGTGCCAGCAGTGAGGTCAGCCCCTCGAGGGGCTACACCTTC. Amino acids: CASSEVSPSRGYTF.

Only one count was recorded for this clone. This chain joins TRBV27 and TRBJ2-1; either TRBD1 or TRBD2 may supply D (5 bases each). V was cut by 4 bases and J by 2 bases, with 6 bases left in between. Germline V gene sequence: CDR1 MNHEY, CDR2 SMNVEV (reference sequence). The length of the CDR3 is 13 residues. CDR3 sequence: CASSWGPYNEQFF. For the CDR3, the DNA is TGTGCCAGCAGTTGGGGACCCTACAATGAGCAGTTCTTC.

This clone was observed a few times. The rearrangement links TRBV12-5 to TRBJ2-3, with 7 bases identical to TRBD2. The trim removed 6 bases at V and 1 base at J, leaving 7 bases unmatched. The CDR3 is 15 residues long. The germline V gene encodes CDR1 LGHNT and CDR2 FRNRAP. The CDR3 reads CASGLPSGGTDTQYF. In nucleotides, the CDR3 is TGTGCTAGTGGCCTTCCCAGCGGGGGCACAGATACGCAGTATTTT.

This rearrangement joins TRBV27 to TRBJ1-4, with 7 bases identical to TRBD1. The CDR3 loop spans 15 amino acids. Germline values: CDR1 MNHEY, CDR2 SMNVEV (reference sequence). Trimming cost V 4 bases and J 5 bases; bases outside gene matches: 7. CDR3 bases: TGTGCCAGCAGTTCCCGGGACAGCCTCAATGAAAAACTGTTTTTT. Translation gives CASSSRDSLNEKLFF.

This clone was seen only once. The chain recombines TRBV19 with TRBJ2-5; tentatively, D is TRBD1 (5 bases). Matching the DNA end better, TRBJ2-7 makes the J call doubtful. Germline V gene sequence: CDR1 LNHDA, CDR2 SQIVND (reference sequence). The CDR3 totals 14 residues. CDR3 loop: CASSKKGQNYEQYF. The CDR3 DNA follows: TGTGCCAGTAGTAAGAAGGGGCAGAACTACGAGCAGTACTTC.